This T cell receptor (beta chain) comes out of a study of blood T cells in healthy people across ages. Of note for this clonotype: As yet, its antigen is unknown.

Notes on the study in general: The fall in TCR beta diversity per million T cells was roughly linear with age. Versus aged donors, long-lived donors had higher diversity and more naive CD4+ cells. Changes seen in expanded clonotypes were possibly confounded by donor CMV status left unknown. Because sorting was not performed, PBMCs prevented conclusive naive versus antigen-experienced comparison.

This CDR3 contains 16 residues. V shed 2 bases and J 7 bases; nucleotides not matched to a gene: 13. CDR1 is MNHEY and CDR2 is SVGAGI in the germline V gene. A second PCR, run for roughly 6 to 11 cycles, used a sample-barcoded 5' primer plus a J-beta primer mix. TCRdb independently ran MiXCR on the 5' RACE reads; one entry per CDR3 protein. The table records 700,000 to 850,000 distinct CDR3 sequences, 35% to 40% of them present only once. The chain employs TRBV6-5 and TRBJ1-1; 7 bases match TRBD1. This clonotype originated in a man aged 18 to 35 in good health. The sample taken for sequencing was blood. The CDR3 reads CASSYPSTGSGYEAFF. As DNA, the CDR3 is TGTGCCAGCAGTTACCCCTCGACAGGGTCGGGCTATGAAGCTTTCTTT.